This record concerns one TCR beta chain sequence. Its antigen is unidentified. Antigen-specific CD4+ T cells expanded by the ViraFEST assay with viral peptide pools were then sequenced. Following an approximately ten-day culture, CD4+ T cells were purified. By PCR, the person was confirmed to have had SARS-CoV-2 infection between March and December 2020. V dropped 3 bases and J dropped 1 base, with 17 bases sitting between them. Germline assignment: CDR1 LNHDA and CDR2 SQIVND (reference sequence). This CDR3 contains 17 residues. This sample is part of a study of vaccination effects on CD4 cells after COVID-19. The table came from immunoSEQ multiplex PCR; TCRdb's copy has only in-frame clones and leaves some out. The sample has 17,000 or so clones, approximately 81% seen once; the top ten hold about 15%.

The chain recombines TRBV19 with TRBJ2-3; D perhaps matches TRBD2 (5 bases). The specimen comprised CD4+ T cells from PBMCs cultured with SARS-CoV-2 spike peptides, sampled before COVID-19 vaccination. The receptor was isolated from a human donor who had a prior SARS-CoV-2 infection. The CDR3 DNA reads TGTGCCAGTAGTATCGACGGACTCGAGATACGCACAGATACGCAGTATTTT. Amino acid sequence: CASSIDGLEIRTDTQYF.